The rows below give T cell receptor beta chains drawn from one sample of a study of blood T cell repertoires in COVID-19. Some clones are missing from TCRdb's copy, which holds only in-frame ones; the method was immunoSEQ multiplex PCR. The sample contains under 300,000 clones, around 86% of which appear only once. Sequencing input: peripheral blood. These receptors all stem from a man younger than 35 with active or convalescent COVID-19. The CDR3 runs from the conserved cysteine through the conserved F or W. Each record gives: V gene, J gene, CDR3 protein.

v_call: TRBV6-2/TRBV6-3; j_call: TRBJ2-3; cdr3_aa: CASSPSPISSTDTQYF
v_call: TRBV6-5; j_call: TRBJ1-3; cdr3_aa: CASRDEQLSGNTIYF
v_call: TRBV6-6; j_call: TRBJ2-7; cdr3_aa: CASSYSKGGGASEQYF
v_call: TRBV5-1; j_call: TRBJ2-1; cdr3_aa: CASSLEGIPNEQFF
v_call: TRBV3-1/TRBV3-2; j_call: TRBJ2-7; cdr3_aa: CASSQATGPYEQYF
v_call: TRBV28; j_call: TRBJ2-2; cdr3_aa: CASSSWTGLRVGELFF
v_call: TRBV29-1; j_call: TRBJ1-3; cdr3_aa: CSVEGTGNTIYF
v_call: TRBV19; j_call: TRBJ2-1; cdr3_aa: CASALVGEQFF
v_call: TRBV14; j_call: TRBJ2-7; cdr3_aa: CASSQETGTSYEQYF
v_call: TRBV19; j_call: TRBJ1-2; cdr3_aa: CASSIDQGTDYGYTF
v_call: TRBV6-5; j_call: TRBJ2-7; cdr3_aa: CASLGSSYEQYF
v_call: TRBV6-5; j_call: TRBJ2-7; cdr3_aa: CATRTAYEQYF
v_call: TRBV6-6; j_call: TRBJ1-5; cdr3_aa: CASSYGTAGSQHF
v_call: TRBV11-3; j_call: TRBJ2-1; cdr3_aa: CASSSWREVGNEQFF
v_call: TRBV5-6; j_call: TRBJ1-4; cdr3_aa: CASSSQGFREKLFF
v_call: TRBV19; j_call: TRBJ2-5; cdr3_aa: CASSALLAGGLETQYF
v_call: TRBV6-5; j_call: TRBJ2-3; cdr3_aa: CASSHNSGTSQYF
v_call: TRBV27; j_call: TRBJ1-4; cdr3_aa: CASSTGPFGKLFF
v_call: TRBV19; j_call: TRBJ2-3; cdr3_aa: CASSHVRGGTDTQYF
v_call: TRBV27; j_call: TRBJ2-3; cdr3_aa: CASSLGAQPLTDTQYF
v_call: TRBV2; j_call: TRBJ2-3; cdr3_aa: CASGVYRVQSTDTQYF
v_call: TRBV12-5; j_call: TRBJ1-1; cdr3_aa: CASGFSTPGANTEAFF
v_call: TRBV27; j_call: TRBJ2-7; cdr3_aa: CASRRQGFPYEQYF
v_call: TRBV9; j_call: TRBJ1-1; cdr3_aa: CASSVMPAAEAFF
v_call: TRBV3-1/TRBV3-2; j_call: TRBJ1-3; cdr3_aa: CASSQDPGSPGNTIYF
v_call: TRBV28; j_call: TRBJ1-1; cdr3_aa: CAYQEVGNTEAFF
v_call: TRBV5-6; j_call: TRBJ2-2; cdr3_aa: CASSFAETVNTGELFF
v_call: TRBV6-5; j_call: TRBJ2-7; cdr3_aa: CASTLGGQGSYEQYF
v_call: TRBV9; j_call: TRBJ1-1; cdr3_aa: CASSVSGTNSRAFF
v_call: TRBV28; j_call: TRBJ1-5; cdr3_aa: CASSSPLGLFHQPQHF
v_call: TRBV7-9; j_call: TRBJ2-3; cdr3_aa: CASSYVVRGSTDTQYF
v_call: TRBV9; j_call: TRBJ1-4; cdr3_aa: CASSAQGGGEKLFF
v_call: TRBV29-1; j_call: TRBJ2-3; cdr3_aa: CSVTQGPDTQYF
v_call: TRBV29-1; j_call: TRBJ2-7; cdr3_aa: CSVELEYEQYF
v_call: TRBV21-1; j_call: TRBJ1-1; cdr3_aa: CASRGQNTEAFF
v_call: TRBV28; j_call: TRBJ2-7; cdr3_aa: CASSLRQGSYEQYF
v_call: TRBV10-3; j_call: TRBJ2-6; cdr3_aa: CAIRGSETGSSGANVLTF
v_call: TRBV5-1; j_call: TRBJ2-2; cdr3_aa: CASSLTANTGELFF
v_call: TRBV7-3; j_call: TRBJ2-6; cdr3_aa: CASSPTGAGGANVLTF
v_call: TRBV3-1/TRBV3-2; j_call: TRBJ1-1; cdr3_aa: CASSVGVSDTEAFF
v_call: TRBV16; j_call: TRBJ1-2; cdr3_aa: CASSQDGGSDGYTF
v_call: TRBV5-6; j_call: TRBJ2-7; cdr3_aa: CASSRRRYEQYF
v_call: TRBV19; j_call: TRBJ2-7; cdr3_aa: CASSSGTGWDEQYF
v_call: TRBV30; j_call: TRBJ2-2; cdr3_aa: CAWSPRGTGELFF
v_call: TRBV6-5; j_call: TRBJ1-2; cdr3_aa: CASSRKPTGTGGYTF
v_call: TRBV5-4; j_call: TRBJ2-1; cdr3_aa: CASSLDSRVNEQFF
v_call: TRBV15; j_call: TRBJ2-1; cdr3_aa: CATSRDKFERAKGGEQFF
v_call: TRBV20-1; j_call: TRBJ2-3; cdr3_aa: CSASIHRRGATDTQYF
v_call: TRBV9; j_call: TRBJ2-3; cdr3_aa: CASSKGQGDTQYF
v_call: TRBV3-1/TRBV3-2; j_call: TRBJ2-2; cdr3_aa: CACGTGGTGELFF
v_call: TRBV28; j_call: TRBJ1-5; cdr3_aa: CASSLNSWQPQHF
v_call: TRBV11-3; j_call: TRBJ2-5; cdr3_aa: CASSSDRGAETQYF
v_call: TRBV27; j_call: TRBJ2-1; cdr3_aa: CASSLGTRDYNEQFF
v_call: TRBV6-5; j_call: TRBJ2-1; cdr3_aa: CASSYRDRGVNEQFF
v_call: TRBV5-6; j_call: TRBJ1-2; cdr3_aa: CASSRDRLNYGYTF
v_call: TRBV24-1; j_call: TRBJ1-5; cdr3_aa: CATSDRKSNQPQHF
v_call: TRBV7-9; j_call: TRBJ2-5; cdr3_aa: CASTWGQGARETQYF
v_call: TRBV10-2; j_call: TRBJ1-5; cdr3_aa: CASSESYSNQPQHF
v_call: TRBV9; j_call: TRBJ1-6; cdr3_aa: CASTDGTGYSPLHF
v_call: TRBV7-3; j_call: TRBJ2-1; cdr3_aa: CASSFGQGDYNEQFF